A selection of T cell receptor beta chains follows, all from one sample in a study of PD-L1 blockade in urothelial cancer. This table comes from immunoSEQ multiplex PCR, and its TCRdb copy is limited to in-frame clones, with some not included. The sample includes 50,000 to 65,000 clones, roughly 84% of them seen just once. The input for sequencing was PBMCs, taken around atezolizumab (anti-PD-L1) treatment. Every receptor here comes from a man in his forties with urothelial cancer. CDR3s include the opening cysteine and the closing phenylalanine or tryptophan. The order of the fields is J gene, D gene, V gene, clone size, CDR3 length, CDR3 DNA, CDR3 protein. A D gene is named only where the DNA matches it firmly. Part of the rows lack a size; the others show once, few, many or a class for expanded clones.

>TRBJ2-7|.|TRBV5-1|.|15
TGCGCCAGCAGCTTGGTATCCGGCGGGATGGCCGAGCAGTACTTC
CASSLVSGGMAEQYF
>TRBJ2-2|TRBD1|TRBV5-1|.|15
TGCGCCAGCAGGCCGGGACAGACCTTTACCGGGGAGCTGTTTTTT
CASRPGQTFTGELFF
>TRBJ1-3|.|TRBV15|.|17
TGTGCCACCAGCAGAGATGACCTCCCAGGGGACGGAAACACCATATATTTT
CATSRDDLPGDGNTIYF
>TRBJ1-2|.|TRBV6-1|.|16
TGTGCCAGCAGTGACCCGGGTCCCCCATGGAACTATGGCTACACCTTC
CASSDPGPPWNYGYTF
>TRBJ1-2|.|TRBV6-5|.|12
TGTGCCAGCAGGGAGGGGAACTATGGCTACACCTTC
CASREGNYGYTF
>TRBJ2-7|TRBD1|TRBV2|.|13
TGTGCCAGCAAACGGACAGGGATGTACGAGCAGTACTTC
CASKRTGMYEQYF
>TRBJ1-1|TRBD1|TRBV10-3|.|16
TGTGCCATCAGCGCTCCCTCCGGGACAGGGACGACTGAAGCTTTCTTT
CAISAPSGTGTTEAFF
>TRBJ2-2|.|TRBV7-8|.|15
TGTGCCAGCAGCTTAACAGGGTCGATCATCGGGGAGCTGTTTTTT
CASSLTGSIIGELFF
>TRBJ1-2|.|TRBV5-1|.|16
TGCGCCAGCAGCTTGGAGGATTTGGGGCAGCTTTATGGCTACACCTTC
CASSLEDLGQLYGYTF
>TRBJ2-1|.|TRBV7-3|.|13
TGTGCCAGCAGCTTAGTCCCCCCCTATGAGCAGTTCTTC
CASSLVPPYEQFF
>TRBJ1-3|.|TRBV19|.|14
TGTGCCAGTCGACTCAGGGAGGTGAAGAACACCATATATTTT
CASRLREVKNTIYF
>TRBJ1-5|.|TRBV5-6|.|12
TGTGCCAGCAGCCGTCGCAATCAGCCCCAGCATTTT
CASSRRNQPQHF
>TRBJ1-2|.|TRBV2|.|12
TGTGCCAGCCATGAGACTCGGAAGGGCTACACCTTC
CASHETRKGYTF
>TRBJ1-5|.|TRBV2|few|14
TGTGCCAGCAGTACACAGGGCAGTTATCAGCCCCAGCATTTT
CASSTQGSYQPQHF
>TRBJ2-7|.|TRBV6-5|.|12
TGTGCCAGCAGTTCGCCGCGGTACGAGCAGTACTTC
CASSSPRYEQYF
>TRBJ2-5|TRBD1|TRBV28|.|16
TGTGCCAGCAGTTTCAGGCCGTTTACAGGGGCTGAGACCCAGTACTTC
CASSFRPFTGAETQYF
>TRBJ2-2|.|TRBV12-5|.|14
TGTGCTAGTGGGAGAGGGGGATTCGGCGGGGAGCTGTTTTTT
CASGRGGFGGELFF
>TRBJ2-7|TRBD2|TRBV6-5|.|15
TGTGCCAGCAGTCTGACTAGCGGGAGTGATTACGAGCAGTACTTC
CASSLTSGSDYEQYF
>TRBJ1-1|TRBD1|TRBV2|.|12
TGTGCCAGCGGGCAGGGGGACACTGAAGCTTTCTTT
CASGQGDTEAFF
>TRBJ1-1|.|TRBV11-2|.|14
TGTGCCAGCAGCCACCCAAAAAACAGCCATGAAGCTTTCTTT
CASSHPKNSHEAFF
>TRBJ2-6|TRBD2|TRBV6-1|.|15
TGTGCCAGCAGTGAACTAGCGGGTGGGGCCAACGTCCTGACTTTC
CASSELAGGANVLTF
>TRBJ1-1|TRBD1|TRBV4-1|.|14
TGCGCCAGCAGCCCCAGACAGGGGGCAGGTGAAGCTTTCTTT
CASSPRQGAGEAFF
>TRBJ2-7|.|TRBV9|.|14
TGTGCCAGCAGCGTTGGCGGTCTTGAGTACGAGCAGTACTTC
CASSVGGLEYEQYF
>TRBJ1-2|TRBD1|TRBV11-2|.|13
TGTGCCAGCAGCTTTGGACAGGGTGGAGGCTACACCTTC
CASSFGQGGGYTF
>TRBJ2-3|.|TRBV5-8|.|15
TGTGCCAGCAGCCCAGTCGGCGGTAACACAGATACGCAGTATTTT
CASSPVGGNTDTQYF
>TRBJ2-7|.|TRBV7-9|.|15
TGTGCCAGCAGCCCGCCGGGACTCAGTTTCTACGAGCAGTACTTC
CASSPPGLSFYEQYF
>TRBJ2-1|TRBD1|TRBV13|.|15
TGTGCCAGCAGCCCACGGGGACAGGGGGTGAATGAGCAGTTCTTC
CASSPRGQGVNEQFF
>TRBJ2-7|.|TRBV5-6|.|13
TGTGCCAGCAGCTCGGGAGCCCGCGGCGAGCAGTACTTC
CASSSGARGEQYF
>TRBJ2-2|.|TRBV5-8|.|13
TGTGCCAGCACCGGACAGTCCACCGGGGAGCTGTTTTTT
CASTGQSTGELFF
>TRBJ1-5|TRBD1|TRBV7-2|.|15
TGTGCCAGCAGCTTGGTACAGGGGCGAGATCAGCCCCAGCATTTT
CASSLVQGRDQPQHF
>TRBJ2-5|.|TRBV7-9|.|14
TGTGCCAGCAGTCCCCCCAGAGGTCAGGAGACCCAGTACTTC
CASSPPRGQETQYF
>TRBJ2-5|TRBD2|TRBV27|.|15
TGTGCCAGCAGGCCTCTTCTAGCGGGACAAGAGACCCAGTACTTC
CASRPLLAGQETQYF
>TRBJ2-7|TRBD1|TRBV19|.|13
TGTGCCAGTAGTATAGGACAGGGAGACGAGCAGTACTTC
CASSIGQGDEQYF
>TRBJ1-2|.|TRBV10-3|.|12
TGTGCCATCAGACCCAGGGACTATGGCTACACCTTC
CAIRPRDYGYTF
>TRBJ2-1|TRBD2|TRBV29-1|few|15
TGCAGCGTTGTCAGTCTAGCGGGAGGGTACAATGAGCAGTTCTTC
CSVVSLAGGYNEQFF
>TRBJ2-1|TRBD2|TRBV28|.|14
TGTGCCAGCAGCTCTACCGGGACTAGCGGGGAGCAGTTCTTC
CASSSTGTSGEQFF
>TRBJ2-3|.|TRBV9|.|15
TGTGCCAGCAGCGTACATTCCGGGAGCACAGATACGCAGTATTTT
CASSVHSGSTDTQYF
>TRBJ1-2|TRBD1|TRBV28|once|16
TGTGCCACGTCGAGACAGGGGGGGATGTCGCTCTATGGCTACACCTTC
CATSRQGGMSLYGYTF
>TRBJ2-3|TRBD2|TRBV10-3|.|14
TGTGCCATCGGGGGGGTAGCGGGAGAGGACACGCAGTATTTT
CAIGGVAGEDTQYF
>TRBJ1-1|.|TRBV6-6|once|14
TGTGCCAGCAGTTACCGGGGTGTGAACACTGAAGCTTTCTTT
CASSYRGVNTEAFF
>TRBJ2-1|.|TRBV30|.|13
TGTGCCGGAGCAACCGGCTCCTACAATGAGCAGTTCTTC
CAGATGSYNEQFF
>TRBJ2-7|TRBD2|TRBV11-2|.|16
TGTGCCAGCAGCCAGGGACTAGCGGGAGTGAGCTACGAGCAGTACTTC
CASSQGLAGVSYEQYF
>TRBJ1-1|.|TRBV19|.|13
TGTGCCAGTAGTATACGGGGGGCCACTGAAGCTTTCTTT
CASSIRGATEAFF
>TRBJ2-3|.|TRBV7-9|.|10
TGTGCCAGCAGTCCCTTTACGCAGTATTTT
CASSPFTQYF
>TRBJ2-2|TRBD2|TRBV10-1|.|20
TGCGCCAGCAGTGATAGACTAGCGGAGGAGGCCGTATCGAACACCGGGGAGCTGTTTTTT
CASSDRLAEEAVSNTGELFF
>TRBJ2-5|.|TRBV9|.|16
TGTGCCAGCAGCTTGAGAGCCCAGGCGGGTCAAGAGACCCAGTACTTC
CASSLRAQAGQETQYF
>TRBJ2-1|.|TRBV6-5|.|13
TGTGCCAGCAGTTACGGGCTTTTCAATGAGCAGTTCTTC
CASSYGLFNEQFF
>TRBJ2-5|.|TRBV5-6|.|13
TGTGCCAGCAGCTTTACCGGGGGTGAGACCCAGTACTTC
CASSFTGGETQYF
>TRBJ2-7|.|TRBV5-1|.|14
TGCGCCAGCAGCTTGGTCGTACTCCCCTACGAGCAGTACTTC
CASSLVVLPYEQYF
>TRBJ2-4|.|TRBV10-3|once|16
TGTGCCATCAGTGAGTCACCAACAGGGACCAAAAACATTCAGTACTTC
CAISESPTGTKNIQYF
>TRBJ2-7|.|TRBV2|.|14
TGTGCCAGCAGAGCGGACGTGAGCTCCTACGAGCAGTACTTC
CASRADVSSYEQYF
>TRBJ2-3|TRBD2|TRBV5-1|.|14
TGCGCCAGCAGCACAGGGACTAGCGGGGTAGCGCAGTATTTT
CASSTGTSGVAQYF
>TRBJ1-5|TRBD1|TRBV19|few|15
TGTGCCAGTAGTATCATAGAGGGGGCAGGTCAGCCCCAGCATTTT
CASSIIEGAGQPQHF
>TRBJ2-7|.|TRBV5-5|.|16
TGTGCCAGCAGCTTCGAAGTCGCCAGGGACTCCTACGAGCAGTACTTC
CASSFEVARDSYEQYF
>TRBJ2-7|.|TRBV6-1|.|12
TGTGCCAGCAGTCGAGGGAGCGCGGAGCAGTACTTC
CASSRGSAEQYF
>TRBJ2-7|.|TRBV7-8|few|11
TGTGCCAGCAGCTCTTACTACGAGCAGTACTTC
CASSSYYEQYF
>TRBJ1-4|TRBD1|TRBV5-5|.|16
TGTGCCAGCAGCTTAGCCGGGACAGCAACTAATGAAAAACTGTTTTTT
CASSLAGTATNEKLFF
>TRBJ2-3|.|TRBV5-1|few|16
TGCGCCAGCAGCTTGGGAGGAGGGGCTAAGAGGGATACGCAGTATTTT
CASSLGGGAKRDTQYF
>TRBJ2-5|.|TRBV18|.|14
TGTGCCAGCTCACCACAAAAGGGGCAAGAGACCCAGTACTTC
CASSPQKGQETQYF